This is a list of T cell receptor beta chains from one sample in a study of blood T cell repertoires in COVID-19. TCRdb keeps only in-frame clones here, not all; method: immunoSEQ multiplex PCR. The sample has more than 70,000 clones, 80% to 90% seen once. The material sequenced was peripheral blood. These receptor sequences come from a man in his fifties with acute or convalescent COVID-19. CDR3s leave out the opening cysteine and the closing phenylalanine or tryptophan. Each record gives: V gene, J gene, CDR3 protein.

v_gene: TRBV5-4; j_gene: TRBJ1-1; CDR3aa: ASSLGQGAATEAF
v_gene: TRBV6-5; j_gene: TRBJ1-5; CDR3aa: ASSYSPNSNQPQH
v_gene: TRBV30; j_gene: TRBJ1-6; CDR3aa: ACKGQRGSPLH
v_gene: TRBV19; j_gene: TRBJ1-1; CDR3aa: ASARGTDTEAF
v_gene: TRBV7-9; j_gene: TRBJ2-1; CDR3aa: ASSLAVRDNEQF
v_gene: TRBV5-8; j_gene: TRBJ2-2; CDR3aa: ASSAGTGNTGELF
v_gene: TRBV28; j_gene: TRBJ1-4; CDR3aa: ASSDREKLF
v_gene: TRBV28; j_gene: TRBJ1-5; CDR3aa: ASRMTNVQPQH
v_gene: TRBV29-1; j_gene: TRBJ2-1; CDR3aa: SVGAGQQF
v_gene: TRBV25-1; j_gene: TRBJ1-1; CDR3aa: ASRGQVTNTEAF
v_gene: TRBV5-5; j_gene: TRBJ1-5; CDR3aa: ASSTQGDQPQH
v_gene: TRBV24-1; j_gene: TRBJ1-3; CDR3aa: ATSDPKGQGGSGNTIY
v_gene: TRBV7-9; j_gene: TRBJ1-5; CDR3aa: ASSLGGGGQPQH
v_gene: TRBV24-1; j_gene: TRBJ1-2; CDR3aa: ATSQRVNGYT
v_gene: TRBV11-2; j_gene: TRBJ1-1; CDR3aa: ASSLEDRGNTEAF
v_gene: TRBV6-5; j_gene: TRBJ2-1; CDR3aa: ASSHTGAQQF
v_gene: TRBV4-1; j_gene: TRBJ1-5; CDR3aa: ASSQVQGSNQPQH
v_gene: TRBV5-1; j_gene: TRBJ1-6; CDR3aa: ASSFPGNSPLH
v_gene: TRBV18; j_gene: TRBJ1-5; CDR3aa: ASSPPSSQNQPQH
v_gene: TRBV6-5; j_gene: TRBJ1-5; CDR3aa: ASSYQTGGQPQH
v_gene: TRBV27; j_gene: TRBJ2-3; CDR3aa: ASSFLAGGLTDTQY
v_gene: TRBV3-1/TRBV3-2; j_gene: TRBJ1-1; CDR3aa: ASSHADRNTEAF
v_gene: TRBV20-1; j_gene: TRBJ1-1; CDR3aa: SASSTGGTEAF
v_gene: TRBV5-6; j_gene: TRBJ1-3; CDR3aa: ASSSAGPGNTIY
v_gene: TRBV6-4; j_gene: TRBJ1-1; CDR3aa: ASSDTSRGTEAF
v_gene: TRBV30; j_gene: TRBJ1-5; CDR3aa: AWSRGRDQPQH
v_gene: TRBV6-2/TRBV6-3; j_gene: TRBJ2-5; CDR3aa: ASSKGRLAGGETQY
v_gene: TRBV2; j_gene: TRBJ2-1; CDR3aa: ASSDQRSGGYPEQF
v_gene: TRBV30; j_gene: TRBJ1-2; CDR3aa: ACDYGYT
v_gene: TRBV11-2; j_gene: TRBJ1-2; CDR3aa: ASSFHSQEGYT